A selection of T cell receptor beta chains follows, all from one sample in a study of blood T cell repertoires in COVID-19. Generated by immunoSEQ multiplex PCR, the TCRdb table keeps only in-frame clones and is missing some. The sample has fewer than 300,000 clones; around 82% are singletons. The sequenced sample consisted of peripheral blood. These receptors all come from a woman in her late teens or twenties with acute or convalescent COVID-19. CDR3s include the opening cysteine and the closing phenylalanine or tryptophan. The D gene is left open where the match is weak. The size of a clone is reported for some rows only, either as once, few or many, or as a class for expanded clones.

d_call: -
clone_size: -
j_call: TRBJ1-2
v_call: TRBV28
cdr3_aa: CASRSPGVDGYTF
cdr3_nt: TGTGCCAGCAGGTCCCCAGGGGTTGATGGCTACACCTTC

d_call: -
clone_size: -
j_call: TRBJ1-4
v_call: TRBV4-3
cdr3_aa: CASSQGVRRQHEKLFF
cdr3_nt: TGCGCCAGCAGCCAAGGAGTAAGGAGGCAGCATGAAAAACTGTTTTTT

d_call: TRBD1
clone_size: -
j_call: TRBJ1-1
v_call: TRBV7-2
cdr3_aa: CASSLGQGRAEAFF
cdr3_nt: TGTGCCAGCAGCTTAGGACAGGGAAGGGCTGAAGCTTTCTTT

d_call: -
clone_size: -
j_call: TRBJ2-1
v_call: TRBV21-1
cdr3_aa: CASSKRGTSGRGHNEQFF
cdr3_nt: TGTGCCAGCAGCAAACGCGGAACTAGCGGGAGAGGCCACAATGAGCAGTTCTTC

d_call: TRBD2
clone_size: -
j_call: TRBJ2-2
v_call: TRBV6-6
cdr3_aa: CASSWSAGGPTGELFF
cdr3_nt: TGTGCCAGCAGTTGGTCGGCGGGAGGGCCCACCGGGGAGCTGTTTTTT

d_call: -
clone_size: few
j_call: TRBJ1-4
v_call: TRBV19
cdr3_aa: CASSMPGDEKLFF
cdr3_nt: TGTGCCAGTAGTATGCCGGGGGACGAAAAACTGTTTTTT

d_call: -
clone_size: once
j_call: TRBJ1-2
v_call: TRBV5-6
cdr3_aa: CASSFGGANYGYTF
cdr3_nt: TGTGCCAGCAGCTTTGGGGGCGCGAACTATGGCTACACCTTC

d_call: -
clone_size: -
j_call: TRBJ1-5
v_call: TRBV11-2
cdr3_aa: CASSLRENQPQHF
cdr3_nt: TGTGCCAGCAGCTTGAGGGAAAATCAGCCCCAGCATTTT

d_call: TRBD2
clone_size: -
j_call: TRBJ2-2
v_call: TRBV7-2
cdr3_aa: CASSSPPGTSGLGGELFF
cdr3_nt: TGTGCCAGCAGCTCCCCGCCGGGTACTAGCGGGCTTGGCGGGGAGCTGTTTTTT

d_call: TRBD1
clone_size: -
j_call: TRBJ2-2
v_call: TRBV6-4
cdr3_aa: CASSRTGDGTGELFF
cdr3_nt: TGTGCCAGCAGCAGGACAGGGGACGGGACCGGGGAGCTGTTTTTT

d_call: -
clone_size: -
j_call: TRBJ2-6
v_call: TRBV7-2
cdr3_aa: CASSLDPPLSSGANVLTF
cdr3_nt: TGTGCCAGCAGCTTAGATCCACCATTGAGCTCTGGGGCCAACGTCCTGACTTTC

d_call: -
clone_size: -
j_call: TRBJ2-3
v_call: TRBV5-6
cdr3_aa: CASSEPGIISTDTQYF
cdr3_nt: TGTGCCAGCAGCGAACCAGGGATTATTAGCACAGATACGCAGTATTTT

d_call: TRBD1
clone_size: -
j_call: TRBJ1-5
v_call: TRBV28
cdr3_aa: CASSVQGSGQPQHF
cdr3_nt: TGTGCCAGCAGTGTACAGGGGTCGGGTCAGCCCCAGCATTTT

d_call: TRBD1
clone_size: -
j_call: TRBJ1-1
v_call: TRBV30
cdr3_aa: CAWSPPGQETNTEAFF
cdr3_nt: TGTGCCTGGAGTCCCCCGGGACAGGAAACAAACACTGAAGCTTTCTTT

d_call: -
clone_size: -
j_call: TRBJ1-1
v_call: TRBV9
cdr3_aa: CASSVTGSSGEAFF
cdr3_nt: TGTGCCAGCAGCGTTACAGGGTCTAGTGGGGAAGCTTTCTTT

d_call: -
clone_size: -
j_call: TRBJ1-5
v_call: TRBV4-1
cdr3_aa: CASSQTQTGTNQPQHF
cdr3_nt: TGCGCCAGCAGCCAGACCCAGACAGGAACCAATCAGCCCCAGCATTTT

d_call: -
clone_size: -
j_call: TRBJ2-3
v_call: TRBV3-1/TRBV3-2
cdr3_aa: CASSPSGASVDTQYF
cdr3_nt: TGTGCCAGCAGCCCAAGTGGGGCTAGCGTGGATACGCAGTATTTT

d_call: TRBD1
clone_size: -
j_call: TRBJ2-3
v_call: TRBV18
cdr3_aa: CASSSTGGHTDTQYF
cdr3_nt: TGTGCCAGCTCTTCGACAGGGGGGCACACAGATACGCAGTATTTT

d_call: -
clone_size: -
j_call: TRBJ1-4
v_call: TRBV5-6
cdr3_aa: CASSFGGWNEKLFF
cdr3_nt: TGTGCCAGCAGCTTCGGCGGGTGGAATGAAAAACTGTTTTTT

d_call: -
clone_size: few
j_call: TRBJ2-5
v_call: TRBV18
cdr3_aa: CASSPTQETQYF
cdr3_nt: TGTGCCAGCTCACCAACACAAGAGACCCAGTACTTC

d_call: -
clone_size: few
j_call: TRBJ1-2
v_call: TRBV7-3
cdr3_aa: CASSLTLESGANYGYTF
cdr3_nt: TGTGCCAGCAGCTTAACCCTAGAGAGCGGGGCTAACTATGGCTACACCTTC

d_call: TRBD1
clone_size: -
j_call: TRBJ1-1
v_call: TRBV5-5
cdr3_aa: CASSGTGDLLNTEAFF
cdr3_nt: TGTGCCAGCAGCGGGACAGGAGACCTTTTGAACACTGAAGCTTTCTTT

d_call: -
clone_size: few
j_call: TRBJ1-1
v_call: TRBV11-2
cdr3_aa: CASSLVRGTEAFF
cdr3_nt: TGTGCCAGCAGCCTAGTCAGGGGCACTGAAGCTTTCTTT

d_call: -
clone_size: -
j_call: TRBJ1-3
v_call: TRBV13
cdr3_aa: CASSPMGRGAGNTIYF
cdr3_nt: TGTGCCAGCAGCCCGATGGGGCGGGGAGCCGGAAACACCATATATTTT

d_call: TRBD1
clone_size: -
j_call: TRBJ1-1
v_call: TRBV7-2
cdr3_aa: CASSLGVTGEPGLEAFF
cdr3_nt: TGTGCCAGCAGCCTGGGTGTGACAGGGGAGCCCGGACTCGAAGCTTTCTTT

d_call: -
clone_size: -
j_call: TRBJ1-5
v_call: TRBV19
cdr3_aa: CASSPGWGQKENQPQHF
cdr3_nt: TGTGCCAGTAGTCCAGGGTGGGGACAAAAAGAGAATCAGCCCCAGCATTTT

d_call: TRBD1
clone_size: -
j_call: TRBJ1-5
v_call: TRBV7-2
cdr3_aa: CASSKQGMNNQPQHF
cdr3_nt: TGTGCCAGCAGTAAACAGGGGATGAACAATCAGCCCCAGCATTTT

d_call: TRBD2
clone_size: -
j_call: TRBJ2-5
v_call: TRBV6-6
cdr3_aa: CASSRTSGSSTETQYF
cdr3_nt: TGTGCCAGCAGTCGAACTAGCGGGAGTTCTACAGAGACCCAGTACTTC

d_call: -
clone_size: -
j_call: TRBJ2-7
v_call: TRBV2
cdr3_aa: CASTHRTVALYEQYF
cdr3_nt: TGTGCCAGCACCCATAGGACAGTGGCCCTCTACGAGCAGTACTTC

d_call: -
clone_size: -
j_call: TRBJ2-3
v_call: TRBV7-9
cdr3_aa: CASSPPARADTQYF
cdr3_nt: TGTGCCAGCAGCCCACCCGCGCGCGCAGATACGCAGTATTTT

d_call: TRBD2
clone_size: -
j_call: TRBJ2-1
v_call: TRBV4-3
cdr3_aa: CASSQGSGSLNEQFF
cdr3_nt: TGCGCCAGCAGCCAAGGTAGCGGGAGCCTCAATGAGCAGTTCTTC

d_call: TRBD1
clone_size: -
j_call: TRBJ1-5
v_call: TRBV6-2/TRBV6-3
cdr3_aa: CASSRDRGPRSNQPQHF
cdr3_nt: TGTGCCAGCAGCAGGGACAGGGGACCCCGTAGCAATCAGCCCCAGCATTTT

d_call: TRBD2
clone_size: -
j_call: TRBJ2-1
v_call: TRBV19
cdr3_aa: CASSLAGGRINEQFF
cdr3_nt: TGTGCCAGTAGCCTAGCGGGAGGGCGGATCAATGAGCAGTTCTTC

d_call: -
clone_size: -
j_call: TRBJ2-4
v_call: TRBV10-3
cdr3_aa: CAISESKAGAKNIQYF
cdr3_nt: TGTGCCATCAGTGAGTCGAAGGCAGGGGCGAAAAACATTCAGTACTTC

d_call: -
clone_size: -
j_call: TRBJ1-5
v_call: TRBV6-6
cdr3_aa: CASSRSEKTGRSQPQHF
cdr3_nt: TGTGCCAGCAGTCGATCCGAGAAGACAGGACGAAGCCAGCCCCAGCATTTT

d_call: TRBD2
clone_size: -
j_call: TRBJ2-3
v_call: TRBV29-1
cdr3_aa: CSVGLRGVTDTQYF
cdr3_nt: TGCAGCGTCGGGCTGCGGGGGGTCACAGATACGCAGTATTTT

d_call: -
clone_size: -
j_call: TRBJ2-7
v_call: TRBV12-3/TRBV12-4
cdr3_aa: CASMTGNSYEQYF
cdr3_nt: TGTGCCAGCATGACGGGGAACTCCTACGAGCAGTACTTC

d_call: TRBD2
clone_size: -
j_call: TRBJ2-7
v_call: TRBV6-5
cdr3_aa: CASGRVGGSYEQYF
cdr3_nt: TGTGCCAGCGGACGGGTTGGCGGGAGCTACGAGCAGTACTTC

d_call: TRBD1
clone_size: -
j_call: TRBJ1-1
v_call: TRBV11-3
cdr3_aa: CASGQGVFTEAFF
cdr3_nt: TGTGCCAGCGGACAGGGGGTTTTCACTGAAGCTTTCTTT

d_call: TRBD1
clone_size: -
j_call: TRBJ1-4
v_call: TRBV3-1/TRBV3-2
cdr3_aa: CASSTMGQGDEKLFF
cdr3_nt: TGTGCCAGCAGCACGATGGGACAGGGTGATGAAAAACTGTTTTTT

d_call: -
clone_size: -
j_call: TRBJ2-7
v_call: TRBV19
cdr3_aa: CASSPTGSPSYEQYF
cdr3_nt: TGTGCCAGTAGTCCGACAGGTTCCCCCTCCTACGAGCAGTACTTC

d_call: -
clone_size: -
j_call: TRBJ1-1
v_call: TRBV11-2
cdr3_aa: CASSLGHNTEAFF
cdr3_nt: TGTGCCAGCAGCTTGGGACATAACACTGAAGCTTTCTTT

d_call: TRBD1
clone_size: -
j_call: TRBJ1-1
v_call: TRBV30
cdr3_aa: CAWRTGGITEAFF
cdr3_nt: TGTGCCTGGAGGACAGGGGGCATCACTGAAGCTTTCTTT

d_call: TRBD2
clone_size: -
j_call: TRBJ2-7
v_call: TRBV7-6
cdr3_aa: CASSLFAQREIPSYEQYF
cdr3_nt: TGTGCCAGCAGCTTATTTGCCCAGCGGGAGATTCCTTCCTACGAGCAGTACTTC

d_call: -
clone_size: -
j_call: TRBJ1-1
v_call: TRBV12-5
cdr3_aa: CASAATGTEAFF
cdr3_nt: TGTGCTAGTGCCGCGACAGGCACTGAAGCTTTCTTT

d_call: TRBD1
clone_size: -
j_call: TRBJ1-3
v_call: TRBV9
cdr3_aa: CASSVADRGLSGNTIYF
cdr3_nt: TGTGCCAGCAGCGTAGCAGACAGGGGACTCTCTGGAAACACCATATATTTT

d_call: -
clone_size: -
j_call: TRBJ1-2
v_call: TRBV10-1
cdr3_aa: CASTGHEANYGYTF
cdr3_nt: TGCGCCAGCACCGGACACGAAGCTAACTATGGCTACACCTTC

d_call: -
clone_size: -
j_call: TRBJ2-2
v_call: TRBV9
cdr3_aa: CASSVAGRGTGELFF
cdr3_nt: TGTGCCAGCAGCGTGGCGGGGCGGGGCACCGGGGAGCTGTTTTTT

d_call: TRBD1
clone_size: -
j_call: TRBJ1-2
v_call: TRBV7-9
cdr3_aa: CASSSAGQGVYGYTF
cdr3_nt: TGTGCCAGCAGCTCCGCGGGACAGGGTGTTTATGGCTACACCTTC

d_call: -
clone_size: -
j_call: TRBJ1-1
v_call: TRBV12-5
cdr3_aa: CASGLSQGGLTEAFF
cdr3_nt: TGTGCTAGTGGTTTGTCACAGGGTGGTTTGACTGAAGCTTTCTTT

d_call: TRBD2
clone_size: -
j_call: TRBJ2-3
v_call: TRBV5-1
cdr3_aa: CASTIRLATDTQYF
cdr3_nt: TGCGCCAGCACCATACGACTAGCGACAGATACGCAGTATTTT

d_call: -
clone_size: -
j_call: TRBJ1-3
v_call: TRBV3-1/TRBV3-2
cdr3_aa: CASSQAVNTIYF
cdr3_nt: TGTGCCAGCAGCCAGGCAGTGAACACCATATATTTT

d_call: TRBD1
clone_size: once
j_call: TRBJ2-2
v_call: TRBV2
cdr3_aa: CAVRDRSTGELFF
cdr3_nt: TGTGCCGTCCGGGACAGGAGCACCGGGGAGCTGTTTTTT

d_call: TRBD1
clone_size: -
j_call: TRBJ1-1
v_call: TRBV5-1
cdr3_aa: CASSLRAGGNTEAFF
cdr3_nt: TGCGCCAGCAGCTTGCGGGCAGGGGGGAACACTGAAGCTTTCTTT

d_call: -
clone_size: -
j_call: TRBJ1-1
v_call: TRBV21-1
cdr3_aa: CASSKARGRNTEAFF
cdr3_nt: TGTGCCAGCAGCAAAGCTAGGGGCCGGAACACTGAAGCTTTCTTT

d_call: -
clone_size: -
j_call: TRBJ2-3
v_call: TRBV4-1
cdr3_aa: CASSQEGAADTQYF
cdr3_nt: TGCGCCAGCAGCCAAGAAGGGGCAGCTGATACGCAGTATTTT

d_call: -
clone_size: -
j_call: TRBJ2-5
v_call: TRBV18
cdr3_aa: CASSPRGDGETQYF
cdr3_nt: TGTGCCAGCTCCCCGCGGGGCGACGGCGAGACCCAGTACTTC

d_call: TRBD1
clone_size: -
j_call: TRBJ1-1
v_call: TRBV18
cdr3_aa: CASSTGTGRYWSWTEAFF
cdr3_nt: TGTGCCAGCTCAACCGGGACAGGGCGATATTGGTCATGGACTGAAGCTTTCTTT